Listed below are T cell receptor beta chains from one sample, sequenced in a study of T cells in tuberculosis. Sequenced by immunoSEQ multiplex PCR; TCRdb stores in-frame clones only, minus some. The table has tens of thousands of clones, under 95% seen once. This material consisted of PBMCs, taken at tuberculosis diagnosis. The receptors were sampled from an adult with tuberculosis. Some clones in this sample may be carry-over from other donors' samples. Each CDR3 is given with its conserved first and last residue. Clone size, where shown, is once, few, many, or a class for clones that have expanded.

v_call: TRBV6-6
j_call: TRBJ2-1
clone_size: NA
cdr3_aa: CASSPIGGEHNEQFF

v_call: TRBV4-2
j_call: TRBJ2-3
clone_size: NA
cdr3_aa: CASSHGGSGGILAGDTQYF

v_call: TRBV5-1
j_call: TRBJ2-7
clone_size: NA
cdr3_aa: CASSLPGQGWDF

v_call: TRBV30
j_call: TRBJ1-2
clone_size: once
cdr3_aa: CAWSTGGLDYGYTF

v_call: TRBV7-8
j_call: TRBJ2-1
clone_size: NA
cdr3_aa: CASSLVVPYNEQFF

v_call: TRBV29-1
j_call: TRBJ1-6
clone_size: NA
cdr3_aa: CSVLQGANSPLHF

v_call: TRBV6-1
j_call: TRBJ1-2
clone_size: NA
cdr3_aa: CASITLTAGYTF

v_call: TRBV19
j_call: TRBJ2-2
clone_size: NA
cdr3_aa: CASRRTSGGAGELFF

v_call: TRBV5-1
j_call: TRBJ2-7
clone_size: NA
cdr3_aa: CASSRLGQVYSYEQYF

v_call: TRBV5-5
j_call: TRBJ2-6
clone_size: NA
cdr3_aa: CASSSWWQGQSGANVLTF

v_call: TRBV5-1
j_call: TRBJ2-2
clone_size: NA
cdr3_aa: CASSPWTGSTGELFF

v_call: TRBV30
j_call: TRBJ1-2
clone_size: NA
cdr3_aa: CAWTGDSPYGYTF

v_call: TRBV9
j_call: TRBJ2-1
clone_size: once
cdr3_aa: CASSVVPSPYNEQFF

v_call: TRBV2
j_call: TRBJ1-1
clone_size: once
cdr3_aa: CASRVPTGGRNTEAFF

v_call: TRBV19
j_call: TRBJ2-6
clone_size: once
cdr3_aa: CASSAEASGANVLTF

v_call: TRBV19
j_call: TRBJ2-7
clone_size: NA
cdr3_aa: CASRGPTGTGYEQYF

v_call: TRBV25-1
j_call: TRBJ2-1
clone_size: NA
cdr3_aa: CASCPNSGGSNEQFF

v_call: TRBV5-1
j_call: TRBJ2-1
clone_size: NA
cdr3_aa: CASSLIGLSGQAGIGEQFF

v_call: TRBV10-3
j_call: TRBJ2-1
clone_size: NA
cdr3_aa: CAIKLAESSYNEQFF

v_call: TRBV9
j_call: TRBJ2-7
clone_size: NA
cdr3_aa: CASSTQQGSHEQYF

v_call: TRBV6-5
j_call: TRBJ1-1
clone_size: NA
cdr3_aa: CASTPGVMNTEAFF

v_call: TRBV5-4
j_call: TRBJ1-2
clone_size: NA
cdr3_aa: CASSPDSDYGYTF

v_call: TRBV18
j_call: TRBJ2-7
clone_size: once
cdr3_aa: CASSRSRDEQYF

v_call: TRBV5-1
j_call: TRBJ2-1
clone_size: NA
cdr3_aa: CASSLVEEYEQFF

v_call: TRBV9
j_call: TRBJ1-1
clone_size: once
cdr3_aa: CASSPSLGGGLGTLTTEAFF

v_call: TRBV18
j_call: TRBJ2-3
clone_size: NA
cdr3_aa: CASSPRTSGGTDTQYF

v_call: TRBV6-5
j_call: TRBJ1-1
clone_size: NA
cdr3_aa: CASSYQGIVTEAFF

v_call: TRBV5-1
j_call: TRBJ1-2
clone_size: once
cdr3_aa: CASSSAGGRNSYGYTF

v_call: TRBV6-5
j_call: TRBJ2-3
clone_size: NA
cdr3_aa: CASSYVQSTDTQYF

v_call: TRBV5-5
j_call: TRBJ2-3
clone_size: once
cdr3_aa: CASSFERGGLWDTQYF

v_call: TRBV4-1
j_call: TRBJ2-7
clone_size: NA
cdr3_aa: CASSRVSELLYEQYF

v_call: TRBV18
j_call: TRBJ1-5
clone_size: NA
cdr3_aa: CASSPTQGPRPQHF

v_call: TRBV19
j_call: TRBJ2-7
clone_size: NA
cdr3_aa: CASSIEAAAVGYEQYF

v_call: TRBV6-1
j_call: TRBJ2-1
clone_size: NA
cdr3_aa: CASSDRSMDIGQGFFQQFF

v_call: TRBV27
j_call: TRBJ2-3
clone_size: NA
cdr3_aa: CASRSGLAGDTRDTQYF

v_call: TRBV6-5
j_call: TRBJ1-3
clone_size: NA
cdr3_aa: CASSSTGASSGNTIYF

v_call: TRBV5-4
j_call: TRBJ2-7
clone_size: NA
cdr3_aa: CASSQGLAGAGYEQYF

v_call: TRBV30
j_call: TRBJ1-2
clone_size: once
cdr3_aa: CAWTGTEYGYTF

v_call: TRBV7-8
j_call: TRBJ1-1
clone_size: once
cdr3_aa: CASSFNELRGETEAFF